What follows is one T cell receptor (beta chain) and its context. This clonotype was detected many times. It lacks a known antigen. Base qualities were left out, and no much larger clone turns up one base away. These data come from a study of neurological immune-mediated disorders (dated 2019 in TCRdb). About the investigation overall: Peripheral blood TCR-beta repertoires from HTLV-I-associated myelopathy (HAM/TSP) patients, multiple sclerosis patients and healthy controls were compared by UMI-based sequencing. Longitudinal samples, technical triplicates and paired sorted CD4+ and CD8+ T-cell subsets, alongside PBMC samples, were included among the roughly 96 TCR-beta libraries. The cohort comprised 68 subjects: approximately 15 HAM/TSP patients, around 34 multiple sclerosis patients and approximately 20 healthy controls. The research as a whole found: No identical CDR3 amino acid sequences were shared among expanded clones across subjects, suggesting private TCR-beta repertoires in all groups. TCR clonal expansion was greatest in HAM/TSP patients and smallest in MS patients, who ranked below even healthy controls.

cDNA was synthesized by template-switch 5'RACE using a primer with a 10-nucleotide random unique molecular identifier that tagged each TCR transcript. Every sequencing run yielded over 170 million TCR-beta sequences covering 15-18 subjects. The RNeasy kit was used to extract total RNA. The KAPA Real-time Library Amplification kit was used to amplify TCR-beta VDJ regions with primers for the TCR constant region and the 5'RACE anchor. Sample indexes and Illumina adaptors were added in a first PCR, and a second PCR then increased library yield. The roughly 650 bp TCR product was size-selected on a 2% E-gel SizeSelection system after Ampure bead purification. Before pooling, libraries had their quality checked on a Bioanalyzer, their concentration measured with Qubit, and their quantity determined with the Kapa Library Quantification kit. Libraries were sequenced paired-end 2 x 150 bp on an Illumina HiSeq 2500. To increase sequence diversity, about 25-31% phiX was spiked into each library pool. Under the source paper's analysis protocol: Quality-filtered reads were processed with the UMI-based MiGEC pipeline, which removed over 80% of raw TCR sequences during error correction. IMGT germline references were used for alignment of VDJ genes, and clonotypes were defined by a unique CDR3 amino acid sequence together with V-J genes. VDJtools evaluated clonal expansion, Shannon diversity and CDR3 relatedness (CalcPairwiseDistances, ClusterSamples); CLCbio workbench built phylogenetic trees. Expanded clones were defined as having at least 8 unique UMIs, based on coefficient-of-variation modelling across technical triplicates. In TCRdb, the public reads were trimmed at Q25 with fastp and aligned with MiXCR, with productive beta chains retained. Rows matching on CDR3 protein sequence are summarized as one entry with the most common DNA and genes. It is TCRdb's table, rather than the study itself, that gives the V and J calls and clone size. Present in this sample are fewer than 40,000 distinct CDR3 sequences, around 4% of which were seen just once. The leading ten clones occupy roughly 25% of the sample.

V and J are truncated by 5 bases and 8 bases respectively, leaving an intervening sequence of 15 bases. The germline V gene sets CDR1 to SGHVS and CDR2 to FQNEAQ. From cysteine to phenylalanine, the CDR3 is 13 amino acids long. Of the read, only the CDR3 DNA is kept; its 39 bases are in frame from base 1. The healthy controls were volunteers from blood banks in Maryland, USA. For sorted-subset TCR libraries, approximately 1 million sorted CD4+ or CD8+ T cells were used. Peripheral blood was subjected to Ficoll-Hypaque density gradient centrifugation to isolate PBMCs, which were then cryopreserved in liquid nitrogen. The study also sequenced paired sorted CD4+ and CD8+ subsets from healthy controls, HAM/TSP patients and MS patients.

This TCR was recovered from a middle-aged woman in good health. The V gene is TRBV7-8 and the J gene is TRBJ1-2, with TRBD1 as a weak D call on 5 bases. Sequencing was performed on CD4+ T cells from blood. The CDR3 has the sequence CASSPIRGEGYTF. In nucleotides, the sequence is TGTGCCAGCAGCCCCATTCGAGGGGAAGGCTACACCTTC.